The entry below describes one TCR beta chain. Antigen unknown. This sample stems from a study of shared clonotypes between healthy human individuals. Study-wide results and caveats: Clonotype sharing across a few donors was observed for about 5.5% of naive CD4 clonotypes.

Per the germline V gene, CDR1 is SGDLS and CDR2 is YYNGEE. This CDR3 has 17 amino acids. The V and J ends lost 0 bases and 8 bases, in that order; junction bases with no gene match: 9. Those who donated, Caucasian adults without exception, all lived in Nashville, Tennessee. The assay was run at deep level. Original processing methods: Filtering differed because ImmunoSEQ produced junction-only sequences that carried no quality scores. Repertoires were generated with immunoSEQ multiplex PCR, while TCRdb's copy carries only in-frame clones and drops some. V and J calls and clone size follow that table, whereas D and trimming were derived from the DNA. Of about 700,000 clones in the sample, roughly 70% are singletons; the top ten hold 1.5% to 2%.

The rearrangement links TRBV9 to TRBJ2-1; 12 positions match TRBD2. This clonotype was sampled from a woman aged 25 to 45 in good health. The sample comprised memory CD4+ T cells sorted from blood. Subset specified: CD45RA-negative fraction. CDR3 nucleotide sequence: TGTGCCAGCAGCGTAGCTCCCCTAGCGGGAGGGTTAGATGAGCAGTTCTTC. Translated, it gives CASSVAPLAGGLDEQFF.